This TCR beta chain was found in a study of cytomegalovirus exposure and HLA in healthy donors. Study results and caveats: Highly shared variants forming one cluster were likely a sequencing artifact. Most CMV-associated TCR beta chains were later found to appear HLA-restricted.

As to this clone: Its antigen is currently unknown.

Unmatched junction bases numbered 9, after V lost 8 bases and J lost 4 bases. There are 15 residues in the CDR3. CDR1 and CDR2 from the germline V gene are MNHEY and SVGAGI. The study ran its PCR with 60 Vbeta and 13 Jbeta primers. The assay was immunoSEQ multiplex PCR, and TCRdb's table has in-frame clones only and misses some. The sample records some 160,000 clones, over 80% being singletons. The chain joins TRBV6-5 to TRBJ1-5, with 9 bases fitting TRBD1. The TCR was taken from a male donor in good health and CMV-seronegative. Material: PBMCs. The CDR3: CASGQGSGPNQPQHF. CDR3 DNA sequence: TGTGCCAGCGGACAGGGGTCGGGTCCTAATCAGCCCCAGCATTTT.